This passage covers 32 T cell receptor beta chains from one sample sequenced in a study of shared clonotypes between healthy human individuals. Profiling relied on immunoSEQ multiplex PCR, and the TCRdb table lists in-frame clones only, not all of them. In the table there are more than 550,000 clones, 92% of which are singletons. Terminally differentiated effector memory CD45RA+ cells were excluded by CCR7 positive selection of CD45RO-negative cells. Sequencing input: naive CD8+ T cells sorted from blood. The origin of the receptors is a man aged 25-45 years in good health.

The chain employs TRBV15 and TRBJ1-4; the D is unclear. CDR3 size: 13 residues. Trimming took 9 bases from V and 3 from J, leaving 11 bases between them. CDR1 is LNHNV and CDR2 is YYDKDF in the germline V gene (reference sequence). CDR3 amino acids: CATEEQSNEKLFF. The CDR3 nucleotides are TGTGCCACGGAGGAACAATCTAATGAAAAACTGTTTTTT.

The chain has TRBV5-1 and TRBJ2-7; TRBD1 is a possible D gene (6 bases). The CDR3 covers 17 residues. CDR1 is SGHRS, CDR2 YFSETQ, per germline. V was cut by 4 bases and J by 5 bases, with 25 bases left in between. CDR3 nucleotides: TGCGCCAGCAGCCGAAATACTCAGACAGGTTGGGTTGACGAGCAGTACTTC. Protein product: CASSRNTQTGWVDEQYF.

V gene TRBV10-3 combines with J gene TRBJ2-1, with 7 bases matching TRBD2. With V trimmed by 2 bases and J by 4 bases, 2 bases remained unmatched. Germline V gene sequence: CDR1 ENHRY, CDR2 SYGVKD. The CDR3 covers 14 residues. The CDR3 nucleotides read TGTGCCATCAGTGAGGGGCGGGAGTACAATGAGCAGTTCTTC. It is translated as CAISEGREYNEQFF.

On this clone itself: This sample includes further DNA sequences coding for the same CDR3. The chain carries TRBV6-5 and TRBJ2-3; possibly TRBD2 for D (6 bases). The CDR3 is 14 residues long. Trimming cost V 0 bases and J 3 bases, with 7 bases left between them. From germline, CDR1 is MNHEY and CDR2 SVGAGI. CDR3 region: CASSYSGGTDTQYF. CDR3 nucleotides: TGTGCCAGCAGTTACTCCGGGGGAACAGATACGCAGTATTTT.

In regard to this clone: The identical CDR3 is also encoded by other nucleotide sequences in the sample. The chain uses TRBV28 and TRBJ1-1; D gene uncertain. Germline CDR1 and CDR2: MDHEN and SYDVKM. The CDR3 consists of 13 residues. Trimming stripped 3 bases from V and 1 base from J, with 6 bases between. The CDR3 is CASSFRQNTEAFF. The CDR3 DNA follows: TGTGCCAGCAGTTTTCGGCAGAACACTGAAGCTTTCTTT.

J is TRBJ2-3 and V is TRBV7-6, with D possibly matching TRBD2 (5 bases). Germline values: CDR1 SGHVS, CDR2 FNYEAQ. The ends were cut back, 1 base at V and 4 bases at J, with 12 bases in the middle. The CDR3 sequence is 15 residues long. The DNA for the CDR3 is TGTGCCAGCAGCTTAGGAATGGGAGAAGCAGATACGCAGTATTTT. Translated: CASSLGMGEADTQYF.

The chain is built from TRBV7-2 and TRBJ2-4, with 14 bases that match TRBD2. The V gene end was trimmed by 4 bases and the J gene end by 11 bases; junction bases not matched to a gene: 13. The length of the CDR3 is 17 residues. The germline CDR1 and CDR2 sequences are SGHTA and FQGNSA. CDR3 nucleotides: TGTGCCAGCAGCTCGGGACTAGCGGGAGACGGTGGCGGTTTTCAGTACTTC. This gives the protein CASSSGLAGDGGGFQYF.

V usage is TRBV30 and J usage is TRBJ2-7, with 9 bases lining up with TRBD2. The germline CDR1 and CDR2 sequences are GTSNPN and SVGIG (reference sequence). The CDR3 is 14 amino acids. V dropped 3 bases and J dropped 7; count of bases not matched to a gene: 10. The DNA of the CDR3 is TGTGCCTGGAGGGTGCGGGAGGGACGTAAAGAGCAGTACTTC. Residues: CAWRVREGRKEQYF.

This clone was observed a single time. This chain joins TRBV7-9 and TRBJ2-2; 12 nucleotides agree with TRBD1. Germline trimming cut 5 bases from V and 6 bases from J; bases unmatched to any gene: 7. Germline lookup yields CDR1 SEHNR and CDR2 FQNEAQ (reference sequence). This CDR3 has 16 amino acids. The CDR3 is CASSPRDRGLPGELFF. The CDR3 DNA is TGTGCCAGCAGCCCGAGGGACAGGGGGCTCCCCGGGGAGCTGTTTTTT.

Turning to this clone: A clone one base away is much larger, so this may be a read error. Distinct nucleotide sequences in the sample also encode this CDR3. This chain joins TRBV6-6 and TRBJ1-1; perhaps TRBD1 as D (6 bases). Germline CDR1 is MNHNY and CDR2 is SVGAGI (reference sequence). The CDR3 extends over 15 amino acids. The V gene lost 2 bases and the J gene lost 1 base, with 11 bases spanning the gap. DNA for the CDR3: TGTGCCAGCAGTTACGAGGCCAGGGGGAACACTGAAGCTTTCTTT. Protein product: CASSYEARGNTEAFF.

In its sample, this clone was seen a few times. J is TRBJ2-3 and V is TRBV13; D remains unclear. V was cut by 0 bases and J by 0 bases, with 4 bases left in between. CDR3 length: 14 amino acids. Germline V gene lookup returns CDR1 PRHDT and CDR2 FYEKMQ (reference sequence). CDR3: CASSLGDSTDTQYF. In nucleotides, the CDR3 is TGTGCCAGCAGCTTAGGGGACAGCACAGATACGCAGTATTTT.

This sequence joins TRBV7-9 and TRBJ2-1; D might be TRBD1 (5 bases). The CDR3 loop spans 16 amino acids. Trimming stripped 6 bases from V and 0 bases from J, with 15 bases between. Germline loops: CDR1 SEHNR, CDR2 FQNEAQ (reference sequence). CDR3 loop: CASREVYRSSYNEQFF. CDR3 nucleotide sequence: TGTGCCAGCAGAGAAGTTTACAGGTCCTCCTACAATGAGCAGTTCTTC.

The gene calls are TRBV28 and TRBJ1-2; the D is unclear. Trimming removed 3 bases from V and 4 bases from J, with 12 bases in between. The CDR3 loop spans 14 amino acids. The germline V gene encodes CDR1 MDHEN and CDR2 SYDVKM. CDR3 DNA: TGTGCCAGCAGTTTTGGGTTCGCCCTCTATGGCTACACCTTC. As protein: CASSFGFALYGYTF.

The chain links TRBV4-1 to TRBJ2-7; D not certain. The CDR3 extends over 15 amino acids. In germline, CDR1 is MGHRA, CDR2 YSYEKL. Trimming shortened V by 0 bases and J by 3 bases, and 12 bases separated the two germline ends. The chain's CDR3 is CASSQERNVDYEQYF. DNA of the CDR3: TGCGCCAGCAGCCAAGAGCGGAACGTGGACTACGAGCAGTACTTC.

This rearrangement joins TRBV5-1 to TRBJ1-1; D remains ambiguous. Per the germline V gene, CDR1 is SGHRS and CDR2 is YFSETQ. This CDR3 has 15 residues. V was clipped by 4 bases and J by 1 base, with 14 bases between them. CDR3 in amino acids: CASSIRPPANTEAFF. The CDR3 DNA reads TGCGCCAGCAGCATTAGACCCCCAGCGAACACTGAAGCTTTCTTT.

The chain recombines TRBV11-2 with TRBJ2-5; a weak D match, TRBD1 (5 bases). Germline V CDR1 and CDR2: SGHAT, FQNNGV. The germline V and J ends were trimmed by 6 bases and 4 bases, with 15 bases remaining between them. The CDR3 has 14 residues. Here the CDR3 reads CASSLRTWGETQYF. The CDR3 nucleotides are TGTGCCAGCAGTCTCAGGACATGGGGAGAGACCCAGTACTTC.

This clone showed up just once. V and J are TRBV11-2 and TRBJ2-1, with TRBD1 matching 7 bases. V was clipped by 5 bases and J by 4 bases; unmatched bases: 11. The CDR3 has 16 amino acids. Germline assignment: CDR1 SGHAT and CDR2 FQNNGV. CDR3 DNA sequence: TGTGCCAGCAGCGACACAAACAGGGGCCCATACAATGAGCAGTTCTTC. It specifies CASSDTNRGPYNEQFF.

The chain uses TRBV14 and TRBJ2-2; TRBD1 matches 10 bases. CDR1 is SGHDN, CDR2 FVKESK, per germline. CDR3 size: 17 residues. The J segment lost 4 bases and the V segment lost 1 base, leaving 6 bases of the junction unmatched. CDR3 DNA: TGTGCCAGCAGCCAAGGCCGGGACAGGGGTTCCACCGGGGAGCTGTTTTTT. Encoded protein: CASSQGRDRGSTGELFF.

V usage is TRBV6-5 and J usage is TRBJ2-7; 7 nucleotides match TRBD1. The CDR3 is 15 amino acids. CDR1 and CDR2 from the germline V gene are MNHEY and SVGAGI. After removal of 5 bases from V and 0 bases from J, the junction contained 7 bases not matched to a gene. The CDR3 bases are TGTGCCAGCAGTCACGACAGGGCCCTCTCCTACGAGCAGTACTTC. Its translation: CASSHDRALSYEQYF.

The V and J genes are TRBV11-2 and TRBJ2-1; TRBD2 is a possible D gene (5 bases). The CDR3 length is 12 residues. The germline V gene encodes CDR1 SGHAT and CDR2 FQNNGV. Trimming removed 7 bases at V and 12 bases at J, with 16 bases between. The CDR3 is CASTSEESGQFF. DNA of the CDR3: TGTGCCAGCACCTCGGAGGAGTCTGGGCAGTTCTTC.

The gene calls are TRBV2 and TRBJ1-5; D call uncertain. V lost 7 bases to trimming and J lost 2 bases, with 15 bases between them. Germline values: CDR1 SNHLY, CDR2 FYNNEI. CDR3 length equals 15 residues. The CDR3 here is CASTEGTVRNQPQHF. Written as DNA, the CDR3 is TGTGCCAGCACCGAGGGAACAGTTCGCAATCAGCCCCAGCATTTT.

This chain joins TRBV2 and TRBJ2-5; TRBD1 aligns across 8 bases. Germline trimming cut 6 bases from V and 5 bases from J; bases unmatched to any gene: 11. There are 15 residues in the CDR3. Germline lookup yields CDR1 SNHLY and CDR2 FYNNEI. The CDR3 nucleotides read TGTGCCAGCAGCACAGGGGGGTTAGGAGTGGAGACCCAGTACTTC. This translates into CASSTGGLGVETQYF.

The J gene is TRBJ2-7, the V gene TRBV5-1; D call uncertain. From germline, CDR1 is SGHRS and CDR2 YFSETQ. The CDR3 has 15 amino acids. Between the trimmed V and J ends, which lost 1 base and 3 bases, there was a span of 14 bases. The DNA of the CDR3 is TGCGCCAGCAGCTTGACCAGCCCTCGGGTCTACGAGCAGTACTTC. It encodes CASSLTSPRVYEQYF.

A word on this clone: The sample has other DNA sequences that encode this CDR3 too. As DNA, the CDR3 is TGTGCCAGCAGAACCGGGACAGCTTACAATGAGCAGTTCTTC. Encoded protein: CASRTGTAYNEQFF. The V call is TRBV27, the J call TRBJ2-1; 7 nucleotides match TRBD1. The CDR3 is 14 residues long. V lost 6 bases and J lost 4; bases outside the gene matches: 6. Germline-derived CDR1 and CDR2 are MNHEY and SMNVEV (reference sequence).

This clone has a single count. The V gene is TRBV6-5, the J gene TRBJ1-4; D unresolved. This CDR3 is 14 amino acids long. Per the germline V gene, CDR1 is MNHEY and CDR2 is SVGAGI. Trimming shortened V by 2 bases and J by 4 bases, and 8 bases separated the two germline ends. CDR3 nucleotides: TGTGCCAGCAGTTACGGTCGGCGTAATGAAAAACTGTTTTTT. Encoded protein: CASSYGRRNEKLFF.

The chain joins TRBV4-1 to TRBJ2-1, with 8 nucleotides matching TRBD2. V trimming: 0 bases; J trimming: 3 bases; junction bases outside the gene matches: 10. The CDR3 runs 18 residues. Per germline, CDR1 MGHRA and CDR2 YSYEKL. As DNA, the CDR3 is TGCGCCAGCAGCCAAGATGGAAAGCGGGAGATATACTACAATGAGCAGTTCTTC. Translation: CASSQDGKREIYYNEQFF.

With respect to this clone: Other DNA sequences in this sample translate to the same CDR3. The chain carries TRBV7-2 and TRBJ2-1; tentative D call: TRBD2 (5 bases). Trimming shortened V by 3 bases and J by 7 bases, and 10 bases separated the two germline ends. Germline V lookup: CDR1 SGHTA, CDR2 FQGNSA. The CDR3 is 13 residues long. The CDR3: CASSFAGLNEQFF. The CDR3 DNA reads as TGTGCCAGCAGCTTTGCGGGCCTGAATGAGCAGTTCTTC.

The chain is built from TRBV5-4 and TRBJ2-2, with D tentatively TRBD2 (6 bases). This CDR3 contains 15 residues. Germline V CDR1 and CDR2: SGHNT, YYREEE (reference sequence). V lost 4 bases, J lost 3 bases, and 13 bases lay in between. This CDR3 reads CASSDPWGDTGELFF. Here the CDR3 DNA reads TGTGCCAGCAGCGATCCCTGGGGGGACACCGGGGAGCTGTTTTTT.

The table lists this clone with a count of one. The chain carries TRBV7-9 and TRBJ2-5, with D tentatively TRBD2 (6 bases). The CDR3 totals 16 residues. Germline lookup yields CDR1 SEHNR and CDR2 FQNEAQ (reference sequence). The V gene lost 1 base and the J gene lost 5 bases, with 17 bases spanning the gap. The CDR3 spells CASSLVDTIRGETQYF. For the CDR3, the DNA is TGTGCCAGCAGCTTAGTGGACACTATTCGGGGGGAGACCCAGTACTTC.

This clone appeared once. The sample carries other DNA sequences with the same CDR3. The CDR3 DNA reads as TGTGCCAGCAGTGGGGGGTACGAGCAGTACTTC. Translating gives CASSGGYEQYF. The chain combines TRBV27 with TRBJ2-7; perhaps TRBD2 as D (6 bases). This CDR3 is 11 amino acids long. The germline V and J ends were trimmed by 5 bases and 4 bases, with 6 bases remaining between them. Germline V gene sequence: CDR1 MNHEY, CDR2 SMNVEV (reference sequence).

The gene calls are TRBV28 and TRBJ2-1; D gene unclear. Germline V lookup: CDR1 MDHEN, CDR2 SYDVKM. This CDR3 has 13 residues. Trimming took off 2 bases at V and 6 bases at J, with 8 bases between the two ends. DNA of the CDR3: TGTGCCAGCAGTTTAACTTCTTTCAATGAGCAGTTCTTC. Its protein product is CASSLTSFNEQFF.

This clone was found a few times. J is TRBJ2-7 and V is TRBV10-1; weak D call: TRBD2 (5 bases). V was clipped by 4 bases and J by 6 bases, with 7 bases between them. There are 11 residues in the CDR3. The germline V gene encodes CDR1 WNHNN and CDR2 SYGVQD (reference sequence). CDR3 sequence reads: CASSGGSEQYF. In DNA, the CDR3 is TGCGCCAGCAGTGGAGGGAGCGAGCAGTACTTC.